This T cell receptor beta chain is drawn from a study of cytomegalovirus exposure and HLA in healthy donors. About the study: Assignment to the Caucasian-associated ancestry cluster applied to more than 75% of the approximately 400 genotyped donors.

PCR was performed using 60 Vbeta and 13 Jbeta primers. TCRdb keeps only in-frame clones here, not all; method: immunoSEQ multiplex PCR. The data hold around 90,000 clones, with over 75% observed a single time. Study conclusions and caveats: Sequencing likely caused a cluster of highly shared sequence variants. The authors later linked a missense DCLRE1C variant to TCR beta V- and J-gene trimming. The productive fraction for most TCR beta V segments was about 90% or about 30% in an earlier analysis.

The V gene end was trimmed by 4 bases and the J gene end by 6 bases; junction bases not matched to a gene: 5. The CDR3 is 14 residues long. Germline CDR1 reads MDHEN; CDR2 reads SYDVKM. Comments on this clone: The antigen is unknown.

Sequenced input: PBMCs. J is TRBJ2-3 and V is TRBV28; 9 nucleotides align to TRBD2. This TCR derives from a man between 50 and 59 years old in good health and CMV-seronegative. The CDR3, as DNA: TGTGCCAGCAGTTCCATAGCGGGAGTGGATACGCAGTATTTT. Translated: CASSSIAGVDTQYF.